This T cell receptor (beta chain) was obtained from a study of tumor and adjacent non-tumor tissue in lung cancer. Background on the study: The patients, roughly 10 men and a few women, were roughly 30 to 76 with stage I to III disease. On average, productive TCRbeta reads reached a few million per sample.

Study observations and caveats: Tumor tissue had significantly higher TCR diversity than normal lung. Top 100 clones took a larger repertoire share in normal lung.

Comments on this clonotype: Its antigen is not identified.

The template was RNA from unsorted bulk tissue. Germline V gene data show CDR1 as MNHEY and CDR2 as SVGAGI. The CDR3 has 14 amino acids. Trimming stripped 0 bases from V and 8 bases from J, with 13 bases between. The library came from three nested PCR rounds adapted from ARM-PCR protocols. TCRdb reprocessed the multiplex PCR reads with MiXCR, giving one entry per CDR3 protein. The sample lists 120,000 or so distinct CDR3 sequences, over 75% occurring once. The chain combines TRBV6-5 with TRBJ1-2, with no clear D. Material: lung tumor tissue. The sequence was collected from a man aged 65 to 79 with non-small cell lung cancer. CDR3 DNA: TGTGCCAGCAGTTACTCACCGGGAAGAGACGGCTACACCTTC. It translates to CASSYSPGRDGYTF.